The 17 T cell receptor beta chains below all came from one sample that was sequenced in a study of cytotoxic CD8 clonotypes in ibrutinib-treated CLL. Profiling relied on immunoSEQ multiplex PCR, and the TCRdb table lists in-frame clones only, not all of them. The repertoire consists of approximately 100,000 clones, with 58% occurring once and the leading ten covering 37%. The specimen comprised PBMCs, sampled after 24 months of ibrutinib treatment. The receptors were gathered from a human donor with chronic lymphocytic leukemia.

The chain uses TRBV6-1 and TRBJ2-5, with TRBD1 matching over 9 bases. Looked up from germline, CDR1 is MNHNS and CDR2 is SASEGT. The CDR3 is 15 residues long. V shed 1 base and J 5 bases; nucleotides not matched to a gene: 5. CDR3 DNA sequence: TGTGCCAGCAGTGAAGGGACAGGGGCCCGGGAGACCCAGTACTTC. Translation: CASSEGTGARETQYF.

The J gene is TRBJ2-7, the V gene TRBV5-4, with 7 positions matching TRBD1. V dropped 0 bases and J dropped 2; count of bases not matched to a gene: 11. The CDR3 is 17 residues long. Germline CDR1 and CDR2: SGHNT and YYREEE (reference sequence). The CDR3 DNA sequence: TGTGCCAGCAGCTTGGCCTTGGGACAGACCATCACCTACGAGCAGTACTTC. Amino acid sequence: CASSLALGQTITYEQYF.

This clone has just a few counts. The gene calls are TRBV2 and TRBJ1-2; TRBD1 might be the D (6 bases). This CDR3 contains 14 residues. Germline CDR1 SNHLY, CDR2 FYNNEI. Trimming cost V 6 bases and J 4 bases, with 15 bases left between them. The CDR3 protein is CASSANREPYGYTF. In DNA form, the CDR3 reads TGTGCCAGCAGCGCAAACAGGGAGCCCTATGGCTACACCTTC. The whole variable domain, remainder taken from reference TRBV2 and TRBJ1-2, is EPEVTQTPSHQVTQMGQEVILRCVPISNHLYFYWYRQILGQKVEFLVSFYNNEISEKSEIFDDQFSVERPDGSNFTLKIRSTKLEDSAMYFCASSANREPYGYTFGSGTRLTVV.

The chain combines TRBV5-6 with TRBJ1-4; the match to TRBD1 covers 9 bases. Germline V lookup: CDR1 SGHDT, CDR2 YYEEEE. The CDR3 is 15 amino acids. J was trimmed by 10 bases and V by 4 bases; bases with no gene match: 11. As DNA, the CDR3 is TGTGCCAGCAGCCCATGGGACAGGGAAATTGCAAAACTGTTTTTT. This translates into CASSPWDREIAKLFF. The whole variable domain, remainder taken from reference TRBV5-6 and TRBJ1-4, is DAGVTQSPTHLIKTRGQQVTLRCSPKSGHDTVSWYQQALGQGPQFIFQYYEEEERQRGNFPDRFSGHQFPNYSSELNVNALLLGDSALYLCASSPWDREIAKLFFGSGTQLSVL.

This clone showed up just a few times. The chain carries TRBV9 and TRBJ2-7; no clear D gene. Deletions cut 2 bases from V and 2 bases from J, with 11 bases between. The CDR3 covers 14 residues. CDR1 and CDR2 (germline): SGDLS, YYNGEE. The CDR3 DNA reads TGTGCCAGCAGCGTCCCGGGCAGACCCTACGAGCAGTACTTC. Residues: CASSVPGRPYEQYF.

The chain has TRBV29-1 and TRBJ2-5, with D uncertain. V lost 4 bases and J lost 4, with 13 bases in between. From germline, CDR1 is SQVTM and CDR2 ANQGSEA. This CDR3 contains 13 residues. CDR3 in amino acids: CSVGSQFGETQYF. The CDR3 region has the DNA TGCAGCGTTGGGTCGCAGTTCGGAGAGACCCAGTACTTC.

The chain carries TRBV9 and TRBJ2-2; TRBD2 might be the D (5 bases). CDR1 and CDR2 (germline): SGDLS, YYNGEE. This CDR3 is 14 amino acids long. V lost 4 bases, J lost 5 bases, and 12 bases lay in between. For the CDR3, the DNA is TGTGCCAGCAGCCCATTTACGGGAACCGGGGAGCTGTTTTTT. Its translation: CASSPFTGTGELFF.

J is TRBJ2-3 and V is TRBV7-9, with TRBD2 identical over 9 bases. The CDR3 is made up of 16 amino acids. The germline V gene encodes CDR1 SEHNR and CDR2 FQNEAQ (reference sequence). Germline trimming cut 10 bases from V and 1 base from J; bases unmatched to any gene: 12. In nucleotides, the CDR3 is TGTGCCACCCCCCCGGGGAAGCGGGAGGGCACAGATACGCAGTATTTT. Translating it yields CATPPGKREGTDTQYF.

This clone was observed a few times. This chain's CDR3 is CASRSGGRQPQHF. The CDR3 DNA reads TGTGCCAGCAGGAGTGGGGGGAGGCAGCCCCAGCATTTT. The chain joins TRBV6-6 to TRBJ1-5, with D possibly TRBD1 on 5 matching bases. Germline lookup yields CDR1 MNHNY and CDR2 SVGAGI (reference sequence). The length of the CDR3 is 13 residues. Trimming pared 6 bases from V and 7 bases from J, leaving 13 bases between.

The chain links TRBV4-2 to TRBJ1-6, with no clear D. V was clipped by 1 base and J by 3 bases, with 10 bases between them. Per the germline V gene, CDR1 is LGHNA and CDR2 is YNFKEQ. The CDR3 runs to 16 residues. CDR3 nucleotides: TGTGCCAGCAGCCAAGGGGGAGGTATCTATAATTCACCCCTCCACTTT. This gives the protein CASSQGGGIYNSPLHF.

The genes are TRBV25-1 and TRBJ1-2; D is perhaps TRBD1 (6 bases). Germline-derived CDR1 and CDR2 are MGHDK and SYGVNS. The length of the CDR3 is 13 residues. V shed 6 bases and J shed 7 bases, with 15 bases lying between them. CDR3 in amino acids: CASSPRGGTGYTF. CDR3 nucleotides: TGTGCCAGCAGCCCTAGGGGGGGGACTGGCTACACCTTC.

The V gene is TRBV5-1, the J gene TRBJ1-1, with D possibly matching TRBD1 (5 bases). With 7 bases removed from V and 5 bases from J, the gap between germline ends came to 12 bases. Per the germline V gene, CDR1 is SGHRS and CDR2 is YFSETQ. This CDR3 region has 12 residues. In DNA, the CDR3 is TGCGCCAGCGGGGGATCCCGAACTGAAGCTTTCTTT. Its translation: CASGGSRTEAFF.

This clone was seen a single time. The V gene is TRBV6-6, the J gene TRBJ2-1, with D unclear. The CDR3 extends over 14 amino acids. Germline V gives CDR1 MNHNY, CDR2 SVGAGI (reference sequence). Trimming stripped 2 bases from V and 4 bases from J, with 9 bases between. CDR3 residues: CASSYLQSYNEQFF. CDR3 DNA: TGTGCCAGCAGTTACCTCCAGTCTTACAATGAGCAGTTCTTC.

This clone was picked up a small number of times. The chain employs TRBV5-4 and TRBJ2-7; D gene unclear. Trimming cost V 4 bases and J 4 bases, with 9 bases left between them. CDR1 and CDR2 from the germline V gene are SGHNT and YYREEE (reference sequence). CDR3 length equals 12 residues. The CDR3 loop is CASSLDGYEQYF. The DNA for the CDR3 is TGTGCCAGCAGCCTTGACGGGTACGAGCAGTACTTC.

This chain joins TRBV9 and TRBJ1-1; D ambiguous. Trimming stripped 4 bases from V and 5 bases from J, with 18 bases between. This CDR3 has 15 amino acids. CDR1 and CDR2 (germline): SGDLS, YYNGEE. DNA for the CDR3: TGTGCCAGCAGCCCGTCTGAGAGCAGGAGAACTGAAGCTTTCTTT. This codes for CASSPSESRRTEAFF.

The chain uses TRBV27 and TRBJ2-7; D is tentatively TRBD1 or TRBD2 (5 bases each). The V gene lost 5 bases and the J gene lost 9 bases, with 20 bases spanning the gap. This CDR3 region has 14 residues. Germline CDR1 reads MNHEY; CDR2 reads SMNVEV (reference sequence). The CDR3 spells CASSPGRIYEVQYF. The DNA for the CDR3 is TGTGCCAGCAGTCCGGGACGGATATACGAAGTGCAGTACTTC.

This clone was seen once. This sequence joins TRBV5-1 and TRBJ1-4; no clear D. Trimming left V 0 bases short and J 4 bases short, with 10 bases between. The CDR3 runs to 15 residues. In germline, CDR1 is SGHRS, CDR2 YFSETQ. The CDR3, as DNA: TGCGCCAGCAGCTTGGGCTTGGCTTTTAATGAAAAACTGTTTTTT. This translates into CASSLGLAFNEKLFF.